This T cell receptor beta chain was observed in a study of blood T cells in healthy people across ages. As for this clonotype: Given a much more abundant clone one base away, this may be a read error.

CDR1 is SGHVS, CDR2 FQNEAQ, per germline. The CDR3 is made up of 14 amino acids. V was clipped by 11 bases and J by 3 bases; unmatched bases: 9. Next came a second PCR, run for roughly 6 to 11 cycles, which used a sample-barcoded 5' primer along with a J-beta primer mix. TCRdb analysed the 5' RACE reads with MiXCR anew, one entry per CDR3 protein. The sample carries 590,000 or so distinct CDR3 sequences, approximately 30% recorded once. This clonotype was obtained from a woman over 75 in good health. The chain uses TRBV7-8 and TRBJ2-7; 11 bases match TRBD1. The sequenced sample was blood. The CDR3 sequence: CAVSVGTGGYEQYF. The CDR3 DNA is TGTGCCGTTTCGGTGGGGACAGGGGGCTACGAGCAGTACTTC.